Sequencing of this T cell receptor (beta chain) was carried out in a study of T cells in Graves' hyperthyroidism and ophthalmopathy. Trimming at V came to 1 base and at J to 0 bases, leaving 7 bases not matched to a gene. CDR3 length: 17 amino acids. Per germline, CDR1 LGHNA and CDR2 YSLEER. RNA transcripts were the template for amplifying TCR beta CDR3 regions. Primed by the HTBI set, a first-round RT-PCR was run on the TCR CDR3. TCRdb reanalysed the multiplex PCR reads using MiXCR and keeps one entry per CDR3 protein. The sample contains 530,000 or so distinct CDR3 sequences, 35% to 55% of which appear only once.

The sequenced sample was peripheral blood or thyroid tissue (not recorded which). This receptor was identified in a woman in her late teens or twenties with Graves' hyperthyroidism. This sequence joins TRBV4-3 and TRBJ1-2, with 8 bases aligning to TRBD1. CDR3 region: CASSQVPGQETNYGYTF. As DNA, the CDR3 is TGCGCCAGCAGCCAAGTGCCGGGACAGGAGACTAACTATGGCTACACCTTC.